This T cell receptor (beta chain) was documented in a study of cytomegalovirus exposure and HLA in healthy donors. 60 Vbeta and 13 Jbeta primers were used in PCR. Clones were read by immunoSEQ multiplex PCR, and TCRdb kept only the in-frame ones, dropping some. The data hold about 150,000 clones, with about 85% observed a single time. CDR1 is MNHNY, CDR2 SVGAGI, per germline (reference sequence). Trimming removed 0 bases at V and 6 bases at J, with 6 bases between. The CDR3 has 13 residues. This sequence originates from a man younger than 45 in good health and CMV-seropositive. The chain employs TRBV6-6 and TRBJ2-1, with D unclear. Sequencing input: PBMCs. DNA for the CDR3: TGTGCCAGCAGTTACTCTTCCGGCAATGAGCAGTTCTTC. Translated, it gives CASSYSSGNEQFF.